Below, 5 T cell receptor beta chains from the same sample are listed, as sequenced in a study of molecular identifiers for immune sequencing clone quantification. Each CDR3 protein gets one entry after TCRdb re-called the PCR reads with MiXCR. The sample consists of approximately 550,000 distinct CDR3 sequences, around 23% of them appearing once. Material: naive CD8+ T cells from blood, with Jurkat cell RNA spiked in. The subset here: FACS-sorted CD8+CD4-CCR7+CD45RA+ naive T cells. The receptors derive from a human donor in good health. Some libraries in this study had Jurkat cell RNA spiked in.

This clonotype occurred a few times. The rearrangement links TRBV7-9 to TRBJ2-7, with D perhaps TRBD1 (6 bases). This CDR3 has 14 amino acids. V was trimmed by 5 bases and J by 3 bases, leaving 14 bases between them. Germline values: CDR1 SEHNR, CDR2 FQNEAQ (reference sequence). The CDR3 bases are TGTGCCAGCAGCACCGGGACAATCCTCTACGAGCAGTACTTC. Protein product: CASSTGTILYEQYF.

The sample holds a few counts of this clonotype. The V and J genes are TRBV6-5 and TRBJ2-7; 9 positions agree with TRBD1. Losses at the gene ends were 5 bases for V and 6 bases for J; bases not matched to a gene: 8. The CDR3 is 14 amino acids. Germline-derived CDR1 and CDR2 are MNHEY and SVGAGI. CDR3: CASSPGQGNGEQYF. The CDR3 DNA follows: TGTGCCAGCAGTCCGGGACAGGGAAACGGCGAGCAGTACTTC.

This clonotype was counted many times. This chain uses TRBV12-3 or TRBV12-4 with TRBJ2-3; possibly TRBD1 for D (6 bases). V was shortened by 6 bases and J by 0 bases, with 13 bases between the two germline ends. The CDR3 is 15 residues long. The CDR3 DNA follows: TGTGCCAGCAGGCTAGGACAGACTAGCACAGATACGCAGTATTTT. Its translation: CASRLGQTSTDTQYF.

This clonotype was seen more than once but under ten times. In this CDR3 the conserved last residue, phenylalanine or tryptophan, is missing, so a read error is likely. The chain joins TRBV6-6 to TRBJ2-2; TRBD2 might be the D (6 bases). This CDR3 contains 12 residues. Trimming removed 11 bases at V and 4 bases at J, with 11 bases between. Germline CDR1 and CDR2: MNHNY and SVGAGI (reference sequence). The CDR3 protein is CAGDFGTGELFS. As DNA, the CDR3 is TGTGCCGGGGACTTTGGCACCGGGGAGCTGTTTTCT.

In its sample, this clonotype was seen a few times. This sequence joins TRBV3-1 and TRBJ2-3, with 8 bases identical to TRBD1. This CDR3 contains 15 residues. V was pared by 1 base and J by 6 bases, with 6 bases of the junction left unmatched. Germline V gene sequence: CDR1 LGHDT, CDR2 YNNKEL (reference sequence). The CDR3 region has the DNA TGTGCCAGCAGCCAAGGGACAGGGTTTATGGATACGCAGTATTTT. Translated, it gives CASSQGTGFMDTQYF.